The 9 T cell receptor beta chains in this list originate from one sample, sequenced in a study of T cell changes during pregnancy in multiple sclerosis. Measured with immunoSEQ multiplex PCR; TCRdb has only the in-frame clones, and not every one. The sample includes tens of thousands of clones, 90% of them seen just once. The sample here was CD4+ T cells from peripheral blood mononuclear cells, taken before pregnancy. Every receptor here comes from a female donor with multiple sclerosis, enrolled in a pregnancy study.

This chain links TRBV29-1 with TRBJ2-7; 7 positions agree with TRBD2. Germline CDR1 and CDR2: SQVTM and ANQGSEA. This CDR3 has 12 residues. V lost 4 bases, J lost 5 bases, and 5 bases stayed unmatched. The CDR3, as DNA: TGCAGCGTTGGGGAGGGCCGGAACGAGCAGTACTTC. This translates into CSVGEGRNEQYF.

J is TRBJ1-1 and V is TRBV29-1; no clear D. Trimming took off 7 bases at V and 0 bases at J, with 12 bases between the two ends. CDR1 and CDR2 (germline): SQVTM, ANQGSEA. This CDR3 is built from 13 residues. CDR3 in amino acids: CSALSPVNTEAFF. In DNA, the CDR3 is TGCAGCGCACTAAGCCCTGTGAACACTGAAGCTTTCTTT.

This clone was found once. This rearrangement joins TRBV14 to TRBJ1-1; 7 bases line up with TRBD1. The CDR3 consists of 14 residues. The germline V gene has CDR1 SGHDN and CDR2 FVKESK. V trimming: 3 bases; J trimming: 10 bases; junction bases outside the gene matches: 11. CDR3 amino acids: CASSQFAGGRGAFF. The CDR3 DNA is TGTGCCAGCAGCCAGTTCGCAGGGGGAAGGGGAGCTTTCTTT.

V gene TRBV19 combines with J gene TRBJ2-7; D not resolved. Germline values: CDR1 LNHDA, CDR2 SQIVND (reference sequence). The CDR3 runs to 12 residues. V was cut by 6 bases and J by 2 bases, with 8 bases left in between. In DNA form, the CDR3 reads TGTGCCAGTAGGTCCAGTACCTACGAGCAGTACTTC. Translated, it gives CASRSSTYEQYF.

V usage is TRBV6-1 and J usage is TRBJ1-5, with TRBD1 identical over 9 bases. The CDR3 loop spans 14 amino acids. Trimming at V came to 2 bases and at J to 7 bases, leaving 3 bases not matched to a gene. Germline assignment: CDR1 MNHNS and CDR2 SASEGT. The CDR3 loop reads CASSERTGGQPQHF. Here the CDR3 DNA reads TGTGCCAGCAGTGAAAGAACAGGGGGCCAGCCCCAGCATTTT.

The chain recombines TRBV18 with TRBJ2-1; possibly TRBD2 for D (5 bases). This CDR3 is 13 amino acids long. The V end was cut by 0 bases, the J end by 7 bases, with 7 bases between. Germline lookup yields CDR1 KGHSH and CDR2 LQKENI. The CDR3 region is CASSPPSGNEQFF. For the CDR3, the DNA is TGTGCCAGCTCACCACCGTCGGGGAATGAGCAGTTCTTC.

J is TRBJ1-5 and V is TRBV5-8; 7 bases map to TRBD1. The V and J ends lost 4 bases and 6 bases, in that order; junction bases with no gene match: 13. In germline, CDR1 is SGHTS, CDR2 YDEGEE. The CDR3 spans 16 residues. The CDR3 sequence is CASSQTGTAGTQPQHF. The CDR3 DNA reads TGTGCCAGCAGCCAGACCGGGACAGCAGGGACTCAGCCCCAGCATTTT.

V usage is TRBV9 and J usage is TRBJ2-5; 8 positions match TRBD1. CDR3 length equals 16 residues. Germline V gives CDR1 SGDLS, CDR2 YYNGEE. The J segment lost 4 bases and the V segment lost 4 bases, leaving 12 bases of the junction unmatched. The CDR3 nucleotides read TGTGCCAGCAGCATGAGACAGGGGACGGTTGGAGAGACCCAGTACTTC. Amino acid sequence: CASSMRQGTVGETQYF.

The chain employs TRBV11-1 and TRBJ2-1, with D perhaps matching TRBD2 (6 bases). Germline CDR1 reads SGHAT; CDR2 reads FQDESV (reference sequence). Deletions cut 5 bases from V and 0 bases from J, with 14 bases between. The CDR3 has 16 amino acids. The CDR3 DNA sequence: TGTGCCAGCAGCCCGACTAGAGGCGGCTCCTACAATGAGCAGTTCTTC. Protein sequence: CASSPTRGGSYNEQFF.